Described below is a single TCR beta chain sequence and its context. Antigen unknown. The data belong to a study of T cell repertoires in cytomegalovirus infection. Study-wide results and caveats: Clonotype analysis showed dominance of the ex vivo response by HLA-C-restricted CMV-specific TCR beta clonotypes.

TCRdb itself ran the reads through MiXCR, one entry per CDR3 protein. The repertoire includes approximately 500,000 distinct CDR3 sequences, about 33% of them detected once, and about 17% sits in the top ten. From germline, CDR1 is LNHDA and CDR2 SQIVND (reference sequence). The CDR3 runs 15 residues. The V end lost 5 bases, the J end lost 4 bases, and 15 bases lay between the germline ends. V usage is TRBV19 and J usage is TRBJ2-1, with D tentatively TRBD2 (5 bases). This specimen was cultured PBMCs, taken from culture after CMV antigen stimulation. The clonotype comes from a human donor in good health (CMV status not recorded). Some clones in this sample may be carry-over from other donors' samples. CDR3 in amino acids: CASSSRPPGYNEQFF. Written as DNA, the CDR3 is TGTGCCAGTAGTTCACGGCCACCGGGGTACAATGAGCAGTTCTTC.